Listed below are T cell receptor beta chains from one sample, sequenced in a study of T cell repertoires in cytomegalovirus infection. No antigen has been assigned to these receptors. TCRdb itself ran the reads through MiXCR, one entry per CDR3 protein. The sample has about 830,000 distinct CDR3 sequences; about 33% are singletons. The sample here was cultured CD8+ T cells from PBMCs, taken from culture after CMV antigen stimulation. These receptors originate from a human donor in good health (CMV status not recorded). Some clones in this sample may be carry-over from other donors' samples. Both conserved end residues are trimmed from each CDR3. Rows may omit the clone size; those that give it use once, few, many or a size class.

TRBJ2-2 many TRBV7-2 ASSFSGTPGTGELF
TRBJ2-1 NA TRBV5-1 ASSTPGQGAPTSSYNEQF
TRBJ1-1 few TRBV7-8 ASSFAHGQVPREAF
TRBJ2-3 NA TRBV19 ASSILGERDTQY
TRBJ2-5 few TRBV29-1 SVEGTSEETQY
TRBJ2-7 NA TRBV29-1 SGVFWGQASSGSSYEQY
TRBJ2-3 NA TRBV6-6 ASSYAGGATDTQY
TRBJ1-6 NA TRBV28 ASSGLGQNNSPLH
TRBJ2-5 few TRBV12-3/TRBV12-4 ASSLYTEETQY
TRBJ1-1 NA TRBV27 VSRETGPTEAF
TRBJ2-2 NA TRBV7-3 ASSDGRAGATGELF
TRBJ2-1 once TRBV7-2 AGSLIPYNEQF
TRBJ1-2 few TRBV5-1 ASSLEGQGAANYGYT
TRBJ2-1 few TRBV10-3 AISIADNEQF
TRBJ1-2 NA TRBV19 ASTTPRGQGLDGYT
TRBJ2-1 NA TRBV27 ASSFGSDHNEQF
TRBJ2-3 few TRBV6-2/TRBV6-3 ASSYGYDGGASDTQY
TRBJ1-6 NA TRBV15 ATSREGVTNSPLH
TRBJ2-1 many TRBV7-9 ASSTNRDRVDNEQF
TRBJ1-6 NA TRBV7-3 ASSLKGVTSPLH
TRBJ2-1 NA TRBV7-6 ASSLSPGNNEQF
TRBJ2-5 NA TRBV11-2 ASSPTPRAGMGETQY
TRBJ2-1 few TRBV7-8 ASSLQRGGYNEQF
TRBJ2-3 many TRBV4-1 ASSPPPGGTDTQY
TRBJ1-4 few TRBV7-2 ASSLTGQVATNEKLF
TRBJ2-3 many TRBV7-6 ASSFSGFTDTQY
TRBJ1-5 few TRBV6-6 ASSYDSLRAQH
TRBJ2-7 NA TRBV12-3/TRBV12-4 ASSLAGAIYEQY
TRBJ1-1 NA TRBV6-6 ASSSWGVSNTEAF
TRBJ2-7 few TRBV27 ASSSGTAVIEQY
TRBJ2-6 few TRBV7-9 ASSFRQPAGANVLT
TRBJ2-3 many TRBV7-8 ASSPYSGDLTDTQY
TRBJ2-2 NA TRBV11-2 ASSPYPGRRRTGELF
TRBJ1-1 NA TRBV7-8 VSSLDGHKAF
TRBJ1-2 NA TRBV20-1 SADNAQDLGYT
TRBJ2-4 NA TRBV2 ASSELVGAAKNIQY
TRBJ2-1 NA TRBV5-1 ASSLAVGRDTYNEQF
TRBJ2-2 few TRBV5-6 ASSLALAGGLNTGELF
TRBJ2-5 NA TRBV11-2 ASSLDQGRVETQY
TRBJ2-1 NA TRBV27 ASSLSDQGAIYNEQF
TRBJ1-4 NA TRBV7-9 ASSPPQGGGPEGKLF
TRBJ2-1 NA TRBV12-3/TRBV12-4 ASTPVGSGGGNEQF
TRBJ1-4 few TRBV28 ASSLRYGVGEKLF
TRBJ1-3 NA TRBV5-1 ASSLGQGYSGNTIY
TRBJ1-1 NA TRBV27 ASSFGTGDRAF
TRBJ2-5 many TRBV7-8 ASSLEWGQETQY
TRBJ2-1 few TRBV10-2 ASTGLEETYNEQF
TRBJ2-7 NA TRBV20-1 SASPLAGVSYEQY
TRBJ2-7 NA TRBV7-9 ASSLYAMEGYEQY
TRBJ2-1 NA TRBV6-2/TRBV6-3 ASSYSNLFFSGATLYNEQF
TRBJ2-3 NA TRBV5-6 ASSFPSGGARDTQY
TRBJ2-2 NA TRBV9 ASSPFRNTGELF
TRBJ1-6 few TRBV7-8 ASSSGTGNLSPLH
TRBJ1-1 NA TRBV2 ASSVEGENTEAF
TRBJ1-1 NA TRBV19 ASSIGSSGTEAF